This T cell receptor beta chain was captured by sequencing in a study of read filtering for tumor transcriptome and immune sequencing. At the level of the study: Among patients, around 18 were male and more than 13 female, aged about 47 to 80 (mean roughly 63). By R-ISS, stages I, II and III held approximately 8, 16 and 7 patients.

Per germline, CDR1 DFQATT and CDR2 SNEGSKA (reference sequence). The CDR3 runs 14 residues. As regards this clonotype: One end of the junction fails to match germline, which may point to a read error.

Bone marrow was sampled from every patient at the time of active disease. This library used 300 to 450 ng RNA and molecular barcoded adaptors spanning alpha/delta and beta/gamma chains. TCRdb itself ran the reads through MiXCR, one entry per CDR3 protein. The sample records approximately 50,000 distinct CDR3 sequences, 20% to 25% being singletons. The chain carries TRBV20-1 and TRBJ1-2; D unresolved. Input material: a population of CD138-negative cells sorted from bone marrow. The source of this sequence is a donor aged 40 or older with multiple myeloma. DNA of the CDR3: TGCGGTGCTAGAGACCCCGCCCGGGTGGGAGGCTACACCTTC. It specifies CGARDPARVGGYTF.